This entry is about one TCR beta chain. As yet, its antigen is unknown. The CDR3 extends over 15 amino acids. Germline V gene sequence: CDR1 MNHNS, CDR2 SASEGT. V was trimmed by 0 bases and J by 0 bases, leaving 9 bases between them. In the PCR, 60 Vbeta and 13 Jbeta primers were used. Assay used: immunoSEQ multiplex PCR; TCRdb lists only in-frame clones, some missing. Here the sample spans around 76,000 clones, under 85% being singletons. The data originate from a study of cytomegalovirus exposure and HLA in healthy donors. Study conclusions and caveats: The authors confirmed in vitro that a few CMV-associated chains were specific for CMV antigens.

This receptor was obtained from a middle-aged woman in good health and CMV-seropositive. This chain joins TRBV6-1 and TRBJ2-7; no definite D call. Sequencing was carried out using PBMCs. CDR3 sequence: CASSEALASSYEQYF. In nucleotides, the CDR3 is TGTGCCAGCAGTGAAGCGCTGGCTAGCTCCTACGAGCAGTACTTC.